Shown below are 26 T cell receptor beta chains from a single sample sequenced in a study of beta chain features in type 1 diabetes. Every isolated RNA sample was fully reverse transcribed, so sequencing captured expressed TCRB transcripts. Sequenced by immunoSEQ multiplex PCR; TCRdb stores in-frame clones only, minus some. The repertoire has a few hundred thousand clones, around 13% of them found once; the top ten carry almost 0.02%. Overall study results and limits: There was a moderate but significant shortening of TCRB CDR3s in all four CD4+ subsets of Type 1 diabetes patients.

Which antigens these TCRs recognize remains unknown. Sequencing used naive CD4+ T cells from blood. Receptors originate from a man aged 25-45 years with type 1 diabetes.

This clone has a handful of counts. The V and J genes are TRBV18 and TRBJ2-7; D might be TRBD1 (6 bases). Trimming cost V 6 bases and J 0 bases, with 12 bases left between them. Germline V gene sequence: CDR1 KGHSH, CDR2 LQKENI. The CDR3 is made up of 14 amino acids. The chain's CDR3 is CASSRNRDSYEQYF. The CDR3 DNA reads TGTGCCAGCTCGCGTAACAGGGACTCCTACGAGCAGTACTTC.

Notes on this clone: The sample carries other DNA sequences with the same CDR3. This rearrangement joins TRBV5-1 to TRBJ2-7; 10 bases are a match to TRBD1. Germline lookup yields CDR1 SGHRS and CDR2 YFSETQ. J lost 3 bases, V lost 1 base, and 4 bases had no gene match. The CDR3 has 15 residues. The CDR3 is CASSLRTGGDYEQYF. For the CDR3, the DNA is TGCGCCAGCAGCTTGAGGACAGGGGGGGACTACGAGCAGTACTTC.

The chain recombines TRBV18 with TRBJ1-3; 7 bases are a match to TRBD1. The CDR3 extends over 15 amino acids. V shed 8 bases and J 0 bases; nucleotides not matched to a gene: 7. In germline, CDR1 is KGHSH, CDR2 LQKENI. For the CDR3, the DNA is TGTGCCAGCCCCGGGGGGGACAGCTCTGGAAACACCATATATTTT. Protein product: CASPGGDSSGNTIYF.

In this sample, this clone turned up a few times. The CDR3 is CSVGTARNTEAFF. CDR3 nucleotide sequence: TGCAGCGTTGGGACAGCTCGGAACACTGAAGCTTTCTTT. The chain links TRBV29-1 to TRBJ1-1, with a tentative D call TRBD1 (6 bases). CDR1 SQVTM and CDR2 ANQGSEA come from the germline V gene. V was clipped by 4 bases and J by 1 base, with 10 bases between them. The CDR3 covers 13 residues.

This clone showed up just a few times. The V and J genes are TRBV25-1 and TRBJ1-1; D is uncertain. The V gene's germline CDR1 is MGHDK and CDR2 SYGVNS. The CDR3 loop spans 14 amino acids. V lost 4 bases and J lost 4, with 13 bases in between. This chain's CDR3 is CASSGLGASTEAFF. The CDR3 DNA follows: TGTGCCAGCAGTGGCCTCGGAGCGAGCACTGAAGCTTTCTTT.

The chain uses TRBV7-2 and TRBJ2-7; 8 bases match TRBD2. V was clipped by 4 bases and J by 3 bases; unmatched bases: 8. From germline, CDR1 is SGHTA and CDR2 FQGNSA. This CDR3 spans 15 amino acids. In nucleotides, the CDR3 is TGTGCCAGCAGCTCCACGGGACTAGGTCACTACGAGCAGTACTTC. It specifies CASSSTGLGHYEQYF.

This clone turned up a few times. This CDR3 is CASSPPGLAGPLSEQYF. CDR3 DNA sequence: TGTGCCAGCAGCCCGCCGGGACTAGCGGGACCGCTCTCCGAGCAGTACTTC. The J gene is TRBJ2-7, the V gene TRBV7-9; 13 bases map to TRBD2. With 5 bases clipped from V and 6 bases from J, the junction kept 13 bases outside the gene matches. In germline, CDR1 is SEHNR, CDR2 FQNEAQ (reference sequence). CDR3 length equals 17 residues.

The chain employs TRBV4-1 and TRBJ1-2; no definite D call. Germline CDR1 MGHRA, CDR2 YSYEKL. This CDR3 has 14 amino acids. V dropped 0 bases and J dropped 8 bases, with 13 bases sitting between them. The CDR3 sequence: CASSQDRKGGGYTF. In DNA, the CDR3 is TGCGCCAGCAGCCAAGATCGGAAGGGAGGGGGCTACACCTTC.

The chain combines TRBV6-4 with TRBJ2-7, with a tentative D call TRBD2 (6 bases). Germline CDR1 MRHNA, CDR2 SNTAGT. CDR3 length equals 19 residues. V was trimmed by 4 bases and J by 5 bases, leaving 30 bases between them. CDR3: CASSALLRANRWGVNEQYF. The CDR3 bases are TGTGCCAGCAGTGCGCTCCTGAGGGCCAACCGATGGGGGGTCAACGAGCAGTACTTC.

This clone was found a few times. The chain links TRBV15 to TRBJ2-3; a weak D match, TRBD1 (6 bases). The V and J ends lost 5 bases and 4 bases respectively, with 13 bases between them. Germline CDR1 LNHNV, CDR2 YYDKDF (reference sequence). The CDR3 has 14 amino acids. CDR3 nucleotide sequence: TGTGCCACCAGCTCTAGGGGGTTCGCAGATACGCAGTATTTT. Its protein is CATSSRGFADTQYF.

This clone was counted between two and nine times. The chain links TRBV2 to TRBJ1-6; TRBD1 agrees at 7 bases. Germline CDR1 and CDR2: SNHLY and FYNNEI. V was clipped by 6 bases and J by 7 bases; unmatched bases: 6. The CDR3 extends over 14 amino acids. CDR3 nucleotide sequence: TGTGCCAGCAGGAGGGACAGAATAAATTCACCCCTCCACTTT. The encoded protein is CASRRDRINSPLHF.

This clone came up a few times. V is TRBV5-1 and J is TRBJ2-1, with 9 nucleotides matching TRBD1. Per germline, CDR1 SGHRS and CDR2 YFSETQ. The CDR3 sequence is 14 residues long. Trimming removed 3 bases from V and 7 bases from J; junction bases left unmatched: 5. CDR3 bases: TGCGCCAGCAGCTACGGACAGGGGAGGAATGAGCAGTTCTTC. Amino acids: CASSYGQGRNEQFF.

The V and J genes are TRBV5-1 and TRBJ2-3, with TRBD1 matching over 7 bases. This CDR3 is built from 16 residues. The J segment lost 3 bases and the V segment lost 5 bases, leaving 12 bases of the junction unmatched. Germline-derived CDR1 and CDR2 are SGHRS and YFSETQ. CDR3 sequence (DNA): TGCGCCAGCAGTTTGCAGGCAGGGGGAAGGACAGATACGCAGTATTTT. It yields the protein CASSLQAGGRTDTQYF.

There are a few counts of this clone. The V and J genes are TRBV5-1 and TRBJ1-3; 7 nucleotides match TRBD1. Losses at the gene ends were 4 bases for V and 2 bases for J; bases not matched to a gene: 3. Germline V CDR1 and CDR2: SGHRS, YFSETQ. This CDR3 comprises 14 residues. CDR3 loop: CASSLGTAGNTIYF. The CDR3 region has the DNA TGCGCCAGCAGCCTAGGGACAGCTGGAAACACCATATATTTT.

The V gene is TRBV18, the J gene TRBJ1-1; possible D gene TRBD1, 6 bases. CDR3 length: 13 amino acids. Germline V gene sequence: CDR1 KGHSH, CDR2 LQKENI. Trimming left V 2 bases short and J 6 bases short, with 10 bases between. The CDR3 loop reads CASSPRGFPEAFF. The CDR3 nucleotides are TGTGCCAGCTCACCAAGGGGGTTCCCTGAAGCTTTCTTT.

This clone came up a few times. The rearrangement joins TRBV30 to TRBJ1-2; D possibly corresponds to TRBD1 (6 bases). Germline loops: CDR1 GTSNPN, CDR2 SVGIG (reference sequence). Trimming took off 0 bases at V and 4 bases at J, with 12 bases between the two ends. The CDR3 has 14 amino acids. DNA of the CDR3: TGTGCCTGGAGTGTGTCGTCGGACAGCTATGGCTACACCTTC. It codes for CAWSVSSDSYGYTF.

In its sample, this clone was seen a few times. The genes are TRBV4-1 and TRBJ1-4; maybe TRBD1 (5 bases). Looked up from germline, CDR1 is MGHRA and CDR2 is YSYEKL. This CDR3 is 14 amino acids long. With 3 bases removed from V and 7 bases from J, the gap between germline ends came to 12 bases. The CDR3 reads CASSQVRGVEKLFF. The CDR3 DNA follows: TGCGCCAGCAGCCAGGTTCGGGGGGTTGAAAAACTGTTTTTT.

This clone was seen more than once but under ten times. The chain recombines TRBV7-9 with TRBJ2-7; D not resolved. V was cut by 6 bases and J by 11 bases, with 17 bases left in between. The CDR3 spans 12 residues. Germline assignment: CDR1 SEHNR and CDR2 FQNEAQ (reference sequence). The CDR3 nucleotides are TGTGCCAGCAGTTATGACTCCGCGAGAAAGTACTTC. Amino acid sequence: CASSYDSARKYF.

The V and J genes are TRBV5-4 and TRBJ2-3, with TRBD2 as a possible D gene (6 bases). The CDR3 has 14 amino acids. CDR1 SGHNT and CDR2 YYREEE come from the germline V gene (reference sequence). The V end lost 0 bases, the J end lost 6 bases, and 11 bases lay between the germline ends. The CDR3 spells CASSLGLARDTQYF. CDR3 bases: TGTGCCAGCAGCTTGGGGCTAGCGCGCGATACGCAGTATTTT.

The V gene is TRBV7-9, the J gene TRBJ1-1; 8 bases match TRBD1. Germline V gives CDR1 SEHNR, CDR2 FQNEAQ (reference sequence). The CDR3 runs 15 residues. The V segment lost 2 bases and the J segment 0 bases; nucleotides outside the gene matches: 2. The CDR3 DNA follows: TGTGCCAGCAGCTTAACAGGGGGGGTGAACACTGAAGCTTTCTTT. This gives the protein CASSLTGGVNTEAFF.

The chain recombines TRBV29-1 with TRBJ2-1; 7 bases are shared with TRBD2. V lost 7 bases, J lost 5 bases, and 8 bases stayed unmatched. Per germline, CDR1 SQVTM and CDR2 ANQGSEA. The CDR3 runs 13 residues. The CDR3 here is CSGARLAHNEQFF. CDR3 coding DNA: TGCAGCGGGGCGCGACTAGCCCACAATGAGCAGTTCTTC.

This clone was seen only a few times. The chain couples TRBV2 to TRBJ2-5; 7 bases line up with TRBD1. CDR1 and CDR2 from the germline V gene are SNHLY and FYNNEI. The CDR3 is 13 amino acids. With 7 bases clipped from V and 4 bases from J, the junction kept 6 bases outside the gene matches. The CDR3 DNA sequence: TGTGCCAGCAACTTGAGGGGGCGAGAGACCCAGTACTTC. This sequence encodes CASNLRGRETQYF.

This clone was detected a few times. The CDR3, as DNA: TGTGCCAGCAGTTACTCGGCTAGCGGGACAAGAAACATTCAGTACTTC. It codes for CASSYSASGTRNIQYF. This chain uses TRBV6-5 with TRBJ2-4; 9 positions match TRBD2. V trimming: 0 bases; J trimming: 6 bases; junction bases outside the gene matches: 6. Per germline, CDR1 MNHEY and CDR2 SVGAGI. This CDR3 spans 16 amino acids.

This clone appeared a few times. This chain links TRBV30 with TRBJ2-3; 8 nucleotides agree with TRBD2. The CDR3 totals 15 residues. With 0 bases clipped from V and 2 bases from J, the junction kept 4 bases outside the gene matches. CDR1 and CDR2 from the germline V gene are GTSNPN and SVGIG (reference sequence). In nucleotides, the CDR3 is TGTGCCTGGAGTGTACTAGCGGATCCCACAGATACGCAGTATTTT. Translating gives CAWSVLADPTDTQYF.

In its sample, this clone was seen a few times. This chain uses TRBV27 with TRBJ2-5; possibly TRBD2 for D (5 bases). CDR3 size: 14 residues. Trimming pared 6 bases from V and 4 bases from J, leaving 15 bases between. Germline V gene sequence: CDR1 MNHEY, CDR2 SMNVEV (reference sequence). CDR3 sequence: CASRRLLPTETQYF. The CDR3 DNA is TGTGCCAGCAGACGACTACTACCAACAGAGACCCAGTACTTC.

This clone has only a few counts. The V and J genes are TRBV6-5 and TRBJ2-7, with TRBD1 identical over 8 bases. This CDR3 has 15 amino acids. From germline, CDR1 is MNHEY and CDR2 SVGAGI. V lost 7 bases and J lost 1; bases outside the gene matches: 9. CDR3 residues: CASTRGRGLSYEQYF. DNA for the CDR3: TGTGCCAGCACGAGGGGCAGGGGGCTTTCCTACGAGCAGTACTTC.